This T cell receptor (beta chain) is from a study of low-dose radiotherapy and immunotherapy resistance in tumors. First-strand cDNA used TRAV- and TRBV-specific primers, covering alpha and beta chains. TCR amplification used 15 to 20 PCR cycles, a constant-region primer and a V-primer adapter. TCRdb re-called the reads through MiXCR, storing one row per CDR3 protein. The table includes under 70,000 distinct CDR3 sequences, approximately 25% detected once. Time point described: before trial treatment. V lost 1 base and J lost 4, with 14 bases in between. The CDR3 has 15 residues. The germline V gene encodes CDR1 SGHTA and CDR2 FQGNSA. In its sample, this clonotype was seen many times.

This sequence originates from a male donor with prostate cancer. The genes are TRBV7-2 and TRBJ2-7, with D uncertain. This sample comprised PBMCs, obtained before treatment. Here the CDR3 reads CASSLDYRLGYEQYF. As DNA, the CDR3 is TGTGCCAGCAGCTTAGACTATCGCCTGGGGTACGAGCAGTACTTC.